This T cell receptor (beta chain) was observed in a study of blood T cell repertoires in COVID-19. The count of this clone is one. Participants were aged about 18 to 100 years from approximately 25 US areas. This table comes from immunoSEQ multiplex PCR, and its TCRdb copy is limited to in-frame clones, with some not included. Found here are some 300,000 clones, around 86% of them singletons; the top ten hold 1.7%. This CDR3 is 14 amino acids long. Per the germline V gene, CDR1 is SGHRS and CDR2 is YFSETQ. V gave up 1 base and J gave up 0 bases, with 8 bases separating them. V gene TRBV5-1 combines with J gene TRBJ2-7; D remains unclear. The material sequenced was PBMCs or T cells enriched from blood (not recorded which). The sequence came from a woman aged 35 to 49 who had recovered from COVID-19. Here the CDR3 DNA reads TGCGCCAGCAGCTTGTCGGGTAGCTCCTACGAGCAGTACTTC. Its protein is CASSLSGSSYEQYF.